These T cell receptor beta chains were read from a single sample in a study of CD8 T cells in ankylosing spondylitis. Using its own MiXCR run on the 5' RACE reads, TCRdb lists one record per CDR3 protein. The sample has about 330,000 distinct CDR3 sequences; less than 9.5% are singletons. Sequences were obtained from blood, either unsorted or a sorted T cell fraction (not recorded which). The receptors were gathered from a male donor with ankylosing spondylitis. The CDR3 runs from the conserved cysteine through the conserved F or W. Each record gives: CDR3 length, D gene, clone size, V gene, J gene, CDR3 protein, CDR3 DNA. A D gene is named only where the DNA matches it firmly. Not all rows give a size; the values are once, few, many and, for expanded clones, a class.

cdr3_length: 14
d_call: TRBD1
clone_size: NA
v_call: TRBV20-1
j_call: TRBJ2-5
cdr3_aa: CSAMWDRDQETQYF
cdr3_nt: TGCAGTGCAATGTGGGACAGGGACCAAGAGACCCAGTACTTC

cdr3_length: 12
d_call: NA
clone_size: NA
v_call: TRBV12-3/TRBV12-4
j_call: TRBJ1-5
cdr3_aa: CASSSVHQPQHF
cdr3_nt: TGTGCCAGCAGTTCAGTTCATCAGCCCCAGCATTTT

cdr3_length: 15
d_call: NA
clone_size: few
v_call: TRBV9
j_call: TRBJ1-2
cdr3_aa: CASSVNPGADYGYTF
cdr3_nt: TGTGCCAGCAGCGTAAACCCAGGGGCAGACTATGGCTACACCTTC

cdr3_length: 12
d_call: NA
clone_size: many
v_call: TRBV6-6
j_call: TRBJ1-1
cdr3_aa: CASSYVNTEAFF
cdr3_nt: TGTGCCAGCAGTTACGTGAACACTGAAGCTTTCTTT

cdr3_length: 16
d_call: TRBD2
clone_size: few
v_call: TRBV12-3/TRBV12-4
j_call: TRBJ2-1
cdr3_aa: CASSFSRTSGSTEQFF
cdr3_nt: TGTGCCAGCAGTTTTTCTCGGACTAGCGGGAGTACTGAGCAGTTCTTC

cdr3_length: 14
d_call: NA
clone_size: many
v_call: TRBV7-9
j_call: TRBJ2-5
cdr3_aa: CASSLARGGETQYF
cdr3_nt: TGTGCCAGCAGCTTAGCGCGAGGGGGTGAGACCCAGTACTTC

cdr3_length: 15
d_call: NA
clone_size: NA
v_call: TRBV9
j_call: TRBJ2-1
cdr3_aa: CASSVGAPSYNEQFF
cdr3_nt: TGTGCCAGCAGCGTAGGGGCCCCCTCCTACAATGAGCAGTTCTTC

cdr3_length: 11
d_call: NA
clone_size: few
v_call: TRBV28
j_call: TRBJ1-1
cdr3_aa: CASSSPSEAFF
cdr3_nt: TGTGCCAGCAGTTCGCCTTCTGAAGCTTTCTTT

cdr3_length: 16
d_call: NA
clone_size: few
v_call: TRBV6-2/TRBV6-3
j_call: TRBJ2-7
cdr3_aa: CASSRQVQGSSYEQYF
cdr3_nt: TGTGCCAGCAGTAGACAGGTTCAAGGGAGCTCCTACGAGCAGTACTTC

cdr3_length: 15
d_call: NA
clone_size: NA
v_call: TRBV15
j_call: TRBJ1-5
cdr3_aa: CATSKTGTGNQPQHF
cdr3_nt: TGTGCCACCAGCAAAACCGGAACGGGCAATCAGCCCCAGCATTTT

cdr3_length: 14
d_call: NA
clone_size: few
v_call: TRBV20-1
j_call: TRBJ2-7
cdr3_aa: CSAIKTGSIYEQYF
cdr3_nt: TGCAGTGCCATCAAGACAGGTTCGATCTACGAGCAGTACTTC

cdr3_length: 14
d_call: NA
clone_size: few
v_call: TRBV9
j_call: TRBJ1-4
cdr3_aa: CASGWAATNEKLFF
cdr3_nt: TGTGCCAGCGGGTGGGCAGCAACTAATGAAAAACTGTTTTTT

cdr3_length: 16
d_call: NA
clone_size: NA
v_call: TRBV7-3
j_call: TRBJ2-1
cdr3_aa: CASSLNAGSSYNEQFF
cdr3_nt: TGTGCCAGCAGCTTAAACGCGGGAAGCTCCTACAATGAGCAGTTCTTC

cdr3_length: 16
d_call: TRBD2
clone_size: few
v_call: TRBV28
j_call: TRBJ2-2
cdr3_aa: CASSLSASGSTGELFF
cdr3_nt: TGTGCCAGCAGTTTATCTGCTAGCGGAAGCACCGGGGAGCTGTTTTTT

cdr3_length: 16
d_call: NA
clone_size: few
v_call: TRBV7-6
j_call: TRBJ1-1
cdr3_aa: CASSLAPGGMNTEAFF
cdr3_nt: TGTGCCAGCAGCTTAGCGCCGGGGGGGATGAACACTGAAGCTTTCTTT

cdr3_length: 16
d_call: TRBD2
clone_size: few
v_call: TRBV5-4
j_call: TRBJ2-7
cdr3_aa: CASSQGLAGVAYEQYF
cdr3_nt: TGTGCCAGCAGCCAAGGCCTAGCGGGAGTTGCCTACGAGCAGTACTTC

cdr3_length: 16
d_call: NA
clone_size: few
v_call: TRBV4-2
j_call: TRBJ2-7
cdr3_aa: CASSQPGLDFPREQYF
cdr3_nt: TGTGCCAGCAGCCAACCGGGACTGGACTTCCCTCGCGAGCAGTACTTC

cdr3_length: 15
d_call: TRBD1
clone_size: NA
v_call: TRBV11-2
j_call: TRBJ2-4
cdr3_aa: CASSLYRDRENIQYF
cdr3_nt: TGTGCCAGCAGCTTATACCGGGACAGAGAAAACATTCAGTACTTC

cdr3_length: 15
d_call: NA
clone_size: few
v_call: TRBV28
j_call: TRBJ2-7
cdr3_aa: CASTPPGLASYEQYF
cdr3_nt: TGTGCCAGCACCCCCCCGGGGCTAGCTTCCTACGAGCAGTACTTC

cdr3_length: 15
d_call: NA
clone_size: few
v_call: TRBV16
j_call: TRBJ1-5
cdr3_aa: CASSISGNRYQPQHF
cdr3_nt: TGTGCCAGCAGTATATCGGGGAACCGTTATCAGCCCCAGCATTTT

cdr3_length: 21
d_call: TRBD1
clone_size: NA
v_call: TRBV6-2/TRBV6-3
j_call: TRBJ1-5
cdr3_aa: CASSQIRIRDRDPIRNQPQHF
cdr3_nt: TGTGCCAGCAGTCAAATCCGAATCCGGGACAGGGACCCTATTCGCAATCAGCCCCAGCATTTT

cdr3_length: 16
d_call: TRBD2
clone_size: NA
v_call: TRBV2
j_call: TRBJ2-1
cdr3_aa: CASSDGVAGLGGSRFF
cdr3_nt: TGTGCCAGCAGTGACGGGGTAGCGGGGCTCGGCGGGAGTAGGTTCTTC

cdr3_length: 16
d_call: NA
clone_size: few
v_call: TRBV11-2
j_call: TRBJ2-7
cdr3_aa: CASSLGPGEGAYEQYF
cdr3_nt: TGTGCCAGCAGCTTAGGCCCGGGAGAGGGTGCGTACGAGCAGTACTTC

cdr3_length: 12
d_call: NA
clone_size: many
v_call: TRBV14
j_call: TRBJ2-6
cdr3_aa: CASSQEANVLTF
cdr3_nt: TGTGCCAGCAGCCAAGAGGCCAACGTCCTGACTTTC

cdr3_length: 12
d_call: NA
clone_size: many
v_call: TRBV10-3
j_call: TRBJ2-1
cdr3_aa: CAISLNGDEQFF
cdr3_nt: TGTGCCATCAGTCTTAACGGCGATGAGCAGTTCTTC

cdr3_length: 14
d_call: NA
clone_size: many
v_call: TRBV9
j_call: TRBJ1-2
cdr3_aa: CASSSGQPRYGYTF
cdr3_nt: TGTGCCAGCAGCTCCGGACAGCCTCGTTATGGCTACACCTTC

cdr3_length: 15
d_call: NA
clone_size: many
v_call: TRBV7-9
j_call: TRBJ1-5
cdr3_aa: CASSSDRDSNQPQHF
cdr3_nt: TGTGCCAGCAGCTCGGACCGGGACAGCAATCAGCCCCAGCATTTT

cdr3_length: 13
d_call: NA
clone_size: NA
v_call: TRBV10-2
j_call: TRBJ1-1
cdr3_aa: CASRVQRDTEASF
cdr3_nt: TGCGCCAGCAGAGTACAGAGGGACACTGAAGCTTCCTTT

cdr3_length: 13
d_call: NA
clone_size: NA
v_call: TRBV10-3
j_call: TRBJ2-7
cdr3_aa: CAISDQQGHEQYF
cdr3_nt: TGTGCCATCAGTGACCAACAGGGCCACGAGCAGTACTTC

cdr3_length: 14
d_call: NA
clone_size: many
v_call: TRBV2
j_call: TRBJ2-7
cdr3_aa: CASSTRVFFYEQYF
cdr3_nt: TGTGCCAGCTCGACCAGGGTGTTTTTCTACGAGCAGTACTTC

cdr3_length: 15
d_call: TRBD2
clone_size: few
v_call: TRBV6-2/TRBV6-3
j_call: TRBJ2-1
cdr3_aa: CASFRGTSSYNEQFF
cdr3_nt: TGTGCCAGTTTCCGGGGGACTAGTTCCTACAATGAGCAGTTCTTC

cdr3_length: 17
d_call: TRBD2
clone_size: many
v_call: TRBV20-1
j_call: TRBJ2-1
cdr3_aa: CSARVPGTSGMNNEQFF
cdr3_nt: TGCAGTGCTAGAGTCCCTGGGACTAGCGGGATGAACAATGAGCAGTTCTTC

cdr3_length: 16
d_call: NA
clone_size: once
v_call: TRBV5-4
j_call: TRBJ2-2
cdr3_aa: CASSMGGTPNTGELFF
cdr3_nt: TGTGCCAGCAGCATGGGTGGCACACCGAACACCGGGGAGCTGTTTTTT

cdr3_length: 13
d_call: NA
clone_size: few
v_call: TRBV4-1
j_call: TRBJ1-5
cdr3_aa: CASSQWQREPQHF
cdr3_nt: TGCGCCAGCAGCCAGTGGCAGAGGGAGCCCCAGCATTTT

cdr3_length: 14
d_call: NA
clone_size: many
v_call: TRBV2
j_call: TRBJ1-5
cdr3_aa: CASSETRGGQPQHF
cdr3_nt: TGTGCCAGCAGTGAAACCCGAGGGGGTCAGCCCCAGCATTTT

cdr3_length: 12
d_call: NA
clone_size: few
v_call: TRBV29-1
j_call: TRBJ2-1
cdr3_aa: CSVEGVVDEQFF
cdr3_nt: TGCAGCGTCGAAGGGGTAGTGGATGAGCAGTTCTTC

cdr3_length: 15
d_call: TRBD2
clone_size: few
v_call: TRBV6-1
j_call: TRBJ2-5
cdr3_aa: CASSEELAVQETQYF
cdr3_nt: TGTGCCAGCAGTGAGGAACTAGCGGTCCAAGAGACCCAGTACTTC

cdr3_length: 16
d_call: TRBD1
clone_size: NA
v_call: TRBV6-1
j_call: TRBJ2-7
cdr3_aa: CASSPTGTGGKYEQYF
cdr3_nt: TGTGCCAGCAGTCCAACCGGGACAGGGGGAAAGTACGAGCAGTACTTC

cdr3_length: 13
d_call: NA
clone_size: few
v_call: TRBV12-3/TRBV12-4
j_call: TRBJ1-1
cdr3_aa: CASSLGPGTEAFF
cdr3_nt: TGTGCCAGCAGTTTGGGTCCCGGCACTGAAGCTTTCTTT

cdr3_length: 15
d_call: NA
clone_size: few
v_call: TRBV4-3
j_call: TRBJ2-2
cdr3_aa: CASSQGGPNTGELFF
cdr3_nt: TGCGCCAGCAGCCAGGGGGGCCCCAACACCGGGGAGCTGTTTTTT